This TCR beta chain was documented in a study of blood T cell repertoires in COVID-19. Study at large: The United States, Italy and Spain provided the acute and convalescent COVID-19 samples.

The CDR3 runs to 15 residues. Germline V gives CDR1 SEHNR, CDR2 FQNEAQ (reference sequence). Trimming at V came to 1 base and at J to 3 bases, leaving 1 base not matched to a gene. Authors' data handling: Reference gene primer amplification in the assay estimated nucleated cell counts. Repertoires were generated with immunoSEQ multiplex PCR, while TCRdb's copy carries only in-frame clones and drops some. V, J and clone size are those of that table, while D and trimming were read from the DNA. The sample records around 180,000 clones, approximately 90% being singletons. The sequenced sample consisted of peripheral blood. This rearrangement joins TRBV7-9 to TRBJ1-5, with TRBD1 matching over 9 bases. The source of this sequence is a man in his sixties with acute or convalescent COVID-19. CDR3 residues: CASSLGTGDNQPQHF. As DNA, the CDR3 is TGTGCCAGCAGCTTAGGGACAGGGGACAATCAGCCCCAGCATTTT. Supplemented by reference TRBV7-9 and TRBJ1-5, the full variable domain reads DTGVSQNPRHKITKRGQNVTFRCDPISEHNRLYWYRQTLGQGPEFLTYFQNEAQLEKSRLLSDRFSAERPKGSFSTLEIQRTEQGDSAMYLCASSLGTGDNQPQHFGDGTRLSIL.